These 18 T cell receptor beta chains share one sample of origin, sequenced in a study of identical twins. In TCRdb, the 5' RACE reads were re-called with MiXCR into one record per CDR3 protein. The data show approximately 700,000 distinct CDR3 sequences, 15% to 20% seen once. These records were also assigned to another study, of T cells expressing NK-cell markers.

Sequencing was performed on PBMCs. All receptors come from a woman between 18 and 29 years old in good health.

The table lists this clonotype with many counts. This chain uses TRBV20-1 with TRBJ2-1, with D perhaps matching TRBD1 (5 bases). This CDR3 has 15 residues. V was pared by 1 base and J by 3 bases, with 13 bases between. The germline CDR1 and CDR2 sequences are DFQATT and SNEGSKA (reference sequence). CDR3 sequence: CSARVVGADYNEQFF. The CDR3 region has the DNA TGCAGTGCTAGAGTGGTAGGGGCGGACTACAATGAGCAGTTCTTC.

The chain has TRBV7-9 and TRBJ2-7; 7 bases match TRBD1. The CDR3 runs to 14 residues. Germline CDR1 and CDR2: SEHNR and FQNEAQ (reference sequence). J was trimmed by 7 bases and V by 4 bases; bases with no gene match: 10. CDR3 amino acids: CASSSTYRGAEQYF. The CDR3 coding sequence is TGTGCCAGCAGCTCAACTTACAGGGGTGCGGAGCAGTACTTC.

The chain joins TRBV12-3 or TRBV12-4 to TRBJ2-1; D is unresolved. V dropped 7 bases and J dropped 4 bases, with 14 bases sitting between them. The CDR3 consists of 14 residues. CDR3 amino acids: CASTQGSSYNEQFF. CDR3 coding DNA: TGTGCCAGCACCCAAGGGTCTTCTTACAATGAGCAGTTCTTC.

This chain links TRBV9 with TRBJ2-7; 8 bases are shared with TRBD2. CDR1 and CDR2 (germline): SGDLS, YYNGEE. With 4 bases clipped from V and 5 bases from J, the junction kept 8 bases outside the gene matches. The CDR3 has 14 residues. Written as DNA, the CDR3 is TGTGCCAGCAGCAACGGACTAGCTATCCACGAGCAGTACTTC. As protein: CASSNGLAIHEQYF.

J is TRBJ2-3 and V is TRBV15, with D possibly being TRBD1 (6 bases). Germline lookup yields CDR1 LNHNV and CDR2 YYDKDF (reference sequence). The CDR3 is made up of 14 amino acids. The V end lost 6 bases, the J end lost 4 bases, and 14 bases lay between the germline ends. CDR3 in amino acids: CATRQGGDADTQYF. In nucleotides, the CDR3 is TGTGCCACCAGACAGGGTGGTGACGCAGATACGCAGTATTTT.

This clonotype was recorded many times. J is TRBJ1-1 and V is TRBV20-1; weak D call: TRBD1 (5 bases). Germline CDR1 and CDR2: DFQATT and SNEGSKA (reference sequence). This CDR3 has 13 amino acids. The V end lost 3 bases, the J end lost 2 bases, and 10 bases lay between the germline ends. The chain's CDR3 is CSARGGGNTEAFF. In DNA form, the CDR3 reads TGCAGTGCTAGGGGTGGGGGTAACACTGAAGCTTTCTTT.

This clonotype showed up just a few times. The chain is built from TRBV20-1 and TRBJ1-1, with D unclear. V was pared by 2 bases and J by 5 bases, with 12 bases between. The germline V gene has CDR1 DFQATT and CDR2 SNEGSKA (reference sequence). This CDR3 is 13 amino acids long. The CDR3 spells CSARPVGLTEAFF. The CDR3 coding sequence is TGCAGTGCTAGACCCGTGGGGTTAACTGAAGCTTTCTTT.

The J gene is TRBJ1-1, the V gene TRBV12-3 or TRBV12-4, with TRBD1 matching over 7 bases. The CDR3 runs to 14 residues. V lost 6 bases and J lost 4; bases outside the gene matches: 8. CDR3 region: CASRTTGLLTEAFF. DNA of the CDR3: TGTGCCAGCAGAACGACAGGGTTGCTCACTGAAGCTTTCTTT.

The CDR3 reads CASSYWTVYEQYF. The DNA of the CDR3 is TGTGCCAGCAGTTACTGGACAGTCTACGAGCAGTACTTC. This sequence joins TRBV6-2 or TRBV6-3 and TRBJ2-7; possibly TRBD1 for D (6 bases). Trimming took off 1 base at V and 3 bases at J, with 7 bases between the two ends. The CDR3 totals 13 residues. Germline V gene sequence: CDR1 MNHEY, CDR2 SVGEGT.

This clonotype was picked up a small number of times. The J gene is TRBJ1-2, the V gene TRBV20-1; 9 bases are shared with TRBD1. V shed 6 bases and J 5 bases; nucleotides not matched to a gene: 10. The germline CDR1 and CDR2 sequences are DFQATT and SNEGSKA (reference sequence). The CDR3 is 14 residues long. CDR3 sequence: CSAKITGTGYGYTF. The CDR3 bases are TGCAGTGCGAAGATTACCGGGACAGGGTATGGCTACACCTTC.

In this sample, this clonotype turned up a few times. The J gene is TRBJ1-1, the V gene TRBV3-1; no firm D call. In germline, CDR1 is LGHDT, CDR2 YNNKEL (reference sequence). The germline V and J ends were trimmed by 1 base and 5 bases, with 20 bases remaining between them. CDR3 length: 17 residues. The CDR3 sequence: CASSQVIGKGTWTEAFF. The CDR3 coding sequence is TGTGCCAGCAGCCAAGTAATAGGGAAGGGTACATGGACTGAAGCTTTCTTT. The full variable domain, in which reference TRBV3-1 and TRBJ1-1 provide the parts outside the CDR3, is DTAVSQTPKYLVTQMGNDKSIKCEQNLGHDTMYWYKQDSKKFLKIMFSYNNKELIINETVPNRFSPKSPDKAHLNLHINSLELGDSAVYFCASSQVIGKGTWTEAFFGQGTRLTVV.

This chain links TRBV18 with TRBJ2-1; D remains ambiguous. Trimming stripped 1 base from V and 8 bases from J, with 3 bases between. The CDR3 spans 11 residues. The V gene's germline CDR1 is KGHSH and CDR2 LQKENI. CDR3 sequence reads: CASSPLYEQFF. As DNA, the CDR3 is TGTGCCAGCTCACCACTATATGAGCAGTTCTTC.

Ten or more counts support this clonotype. The rearrangement joins TRBV7-7 to TRBJ2-3, with D hard to call. Trimming left V 5 bases short and J 2 bases short, with 5 bases between. The V gene's germline CDR1 is SSHAT and CDR2 FNYEAQ (reference sequence). This CDR3 spans 12 amino acids. CDR3: CASSPVTDTQYF. CDR3 nucleotides: TGTGCCAGCAGCCCAGTCACAGATACGCAGTATTTT.

This clonotype has just a few counts. As DNA, the CDR3 is TGTGCCAGCAGCCCCGGACTAGCGGGATCCCACTCCTACGAGCAGTACTTC. Amino acid sequence: CASSPGLAGSHSYEQYF. J is TRBJ2-7 and V is TRBV7-2, with 12 bases aligning to TRBD2. V shed 5 bases, J shed 0 bases, and the junction held 8 bases outside the gene matches. This CDR3 contains 17 residues. CDR1 SGHTA and CDR2 FQGNSA come from the germline V gene.

The chain uses TRBV10-3 and TRBJ2-7, with TRBD1 identical over 9 bases. V lost 6 bases and J lost 1; bases outside the gene matches: 4. CDR1 and CDR2 (germline): ENHRY, SYGVKD. There are 14 residues in the CDR3. CDR3 nucleotide sequence: TGTGCCATCAGGGACAGGGGTTTGTCCTACGAGCAGTACTTC. Amino acids: CAIRDRGLSYEQYF.

This sequence joins TRBV6-1 and TRBJ2-1, with D possibly being TRBD1 or TRBD2 (5 bases each). Germline CDR1 and CDR2: MNHNS and SASEGT. V shed 0 bases and J shed 8 bases, with 11 bases lying between them. The CDR3 loop spans 14 amino acids. The CDR3 nucleotides are TGTGCCAGCAGTGAAGCCGGAAGAGGGGATGAGCAGTTCTTC. Its protein product is CASSEAGRGDEQFF.

This clonotype has only a few counts. The genes are TRBV15 and TRBJ1-4, with 10 nucleotides matching TRBD1. Germline V gene lookup returns CDR1 LNHNV and CDR2 YYDKDF (reference sequence). The CDR3 has 18 residues. V lost 1 base and J lost 13; bases outside the gene matches: 18. The CDR3 nucleotides read TGTGCCACCAGCAGAGCCCAATCAGGGACAGGGGCGAAAAGGAGACTGTTTTTT. Translation: CATSRAQSGTGAKRRLFF.

The rearrangement links TRBV5-1 to TRBJ1-2; tentative D call: TRBD1 (6 bases). Germline-derived CDR1 and CDR2 are SGHRS and YFSETQ. The CDR3 is made up of 15 amino acids. V was clipped by 1 base and J by 5 bases, with 15 bases between them. The CDR3 spells CASSLMGARGYGYTF. CDR3 nucleotides: TGCGCCAGCAGCTTGATGGGGGCGCGAGGGTATGGCTACACCTTC.